One T cell receptor (beta chain) is described in this entry. No clone much larger than this one lies a single base away; base qualities are absent. The source of the sample is a study of T cells in tuberculosis (dated 2018 in TCRdb). A note on the overall study: In the study, CD1B tetramers and high-throughput TCR immunosequencing were combined to characterize T cells specific for the mycobacterial lipid antigen glucose monomycolate (GMM). General conclusions and limits of the study: T cells that bind the CD1B-GMM tetramer with low affinity may have been missed by the stringent sort gate.

The germline V gene specifies MNHEY as CDR1 and SVGAGI as CDR2. The trim is 0 bases for V and 1 base for J, with a gap of 12 bases between the germline ends. The CDR3 holds 16 amino acids from the cysteine to the phenylalanine. Just the 48-base CDR3 DNA is kept, in frame starting at base 1. Because TCR-alpha and TCR-beta chains were sequenced unpaired, no chain pairing information was available. The immunoSEQ multiplex PCR assay was used to generate TCR libraries, with TCR-beta and/or TCR-alpha/delta assays applied to each sample. The Illumina high-throughput platform was used to sequence the amplified TCR libraries. Under the source paper's analysis protocol: Clustering and dimensionality reduction relied on pairwise TCRdist distances among GMM-specific receptors from T cells that were either sorted ex vivo or expanded in vitro. Sequence motifs defined by gene usage and CDR3 content were tested for enrichment in tetramer-positive versus tetramer-negative populations. This is the immuneACCESS table as TCRdb keeps it, with only in-frame sequences that have V and J called. A part of the clones is gone; compared with another copy, unresolved V genes explain less than half, and the rest is unexplained. The V and J calls and clone size were taken over from that table, and D and trimming were inferred from the DNA. The sample table records 80,000 to 100,000 clones; approximately 91% of these occur just once. The top ten constitute 1.5% to 2% of the sample.

PBMC were thawed, rested overnight, stained with a GMM-loaded CD1B tetramer, a Live/Dead dye and anti-CD3, and then sorted on a FACS Aria II. The CD1B tetramers were loaded with C32 glucose monomycolate that had been purified from Rhodococcus equi. Before cryopreservation, the PBMC later used for tetramer sorting had been depleted of CD14-expressing monocytes as part of a separate study. From each donor, some 100,000 tetramer-negative cells were sorted and were analyzed alongside the tetramer-positive cells. GMM-loaded CD1B tetramers were used to sort antigen-specific T cells from a handful of healthy South African adults.

This sequence uses TRBV6-5 and TRBJ2-5; the D segment could be TRBD1, given 5 matching bases. The sample consisted of CD1b-GMM tetramer-negative cells sorted from PBMCs. The meaning of the sample's cell subset or site label: T cells not binding CD1B-GMM tetramer, sorted from same donor. This sequence originates from an adult woman with latent tuberculosis. This receptor carries the CDR3 CASSYSVGHSQETQYF. The DNA reads as follows: TGTGCCAGCAGTTACTCGGTCGGACACTCCCAAGAGACCCAGTACTTC.